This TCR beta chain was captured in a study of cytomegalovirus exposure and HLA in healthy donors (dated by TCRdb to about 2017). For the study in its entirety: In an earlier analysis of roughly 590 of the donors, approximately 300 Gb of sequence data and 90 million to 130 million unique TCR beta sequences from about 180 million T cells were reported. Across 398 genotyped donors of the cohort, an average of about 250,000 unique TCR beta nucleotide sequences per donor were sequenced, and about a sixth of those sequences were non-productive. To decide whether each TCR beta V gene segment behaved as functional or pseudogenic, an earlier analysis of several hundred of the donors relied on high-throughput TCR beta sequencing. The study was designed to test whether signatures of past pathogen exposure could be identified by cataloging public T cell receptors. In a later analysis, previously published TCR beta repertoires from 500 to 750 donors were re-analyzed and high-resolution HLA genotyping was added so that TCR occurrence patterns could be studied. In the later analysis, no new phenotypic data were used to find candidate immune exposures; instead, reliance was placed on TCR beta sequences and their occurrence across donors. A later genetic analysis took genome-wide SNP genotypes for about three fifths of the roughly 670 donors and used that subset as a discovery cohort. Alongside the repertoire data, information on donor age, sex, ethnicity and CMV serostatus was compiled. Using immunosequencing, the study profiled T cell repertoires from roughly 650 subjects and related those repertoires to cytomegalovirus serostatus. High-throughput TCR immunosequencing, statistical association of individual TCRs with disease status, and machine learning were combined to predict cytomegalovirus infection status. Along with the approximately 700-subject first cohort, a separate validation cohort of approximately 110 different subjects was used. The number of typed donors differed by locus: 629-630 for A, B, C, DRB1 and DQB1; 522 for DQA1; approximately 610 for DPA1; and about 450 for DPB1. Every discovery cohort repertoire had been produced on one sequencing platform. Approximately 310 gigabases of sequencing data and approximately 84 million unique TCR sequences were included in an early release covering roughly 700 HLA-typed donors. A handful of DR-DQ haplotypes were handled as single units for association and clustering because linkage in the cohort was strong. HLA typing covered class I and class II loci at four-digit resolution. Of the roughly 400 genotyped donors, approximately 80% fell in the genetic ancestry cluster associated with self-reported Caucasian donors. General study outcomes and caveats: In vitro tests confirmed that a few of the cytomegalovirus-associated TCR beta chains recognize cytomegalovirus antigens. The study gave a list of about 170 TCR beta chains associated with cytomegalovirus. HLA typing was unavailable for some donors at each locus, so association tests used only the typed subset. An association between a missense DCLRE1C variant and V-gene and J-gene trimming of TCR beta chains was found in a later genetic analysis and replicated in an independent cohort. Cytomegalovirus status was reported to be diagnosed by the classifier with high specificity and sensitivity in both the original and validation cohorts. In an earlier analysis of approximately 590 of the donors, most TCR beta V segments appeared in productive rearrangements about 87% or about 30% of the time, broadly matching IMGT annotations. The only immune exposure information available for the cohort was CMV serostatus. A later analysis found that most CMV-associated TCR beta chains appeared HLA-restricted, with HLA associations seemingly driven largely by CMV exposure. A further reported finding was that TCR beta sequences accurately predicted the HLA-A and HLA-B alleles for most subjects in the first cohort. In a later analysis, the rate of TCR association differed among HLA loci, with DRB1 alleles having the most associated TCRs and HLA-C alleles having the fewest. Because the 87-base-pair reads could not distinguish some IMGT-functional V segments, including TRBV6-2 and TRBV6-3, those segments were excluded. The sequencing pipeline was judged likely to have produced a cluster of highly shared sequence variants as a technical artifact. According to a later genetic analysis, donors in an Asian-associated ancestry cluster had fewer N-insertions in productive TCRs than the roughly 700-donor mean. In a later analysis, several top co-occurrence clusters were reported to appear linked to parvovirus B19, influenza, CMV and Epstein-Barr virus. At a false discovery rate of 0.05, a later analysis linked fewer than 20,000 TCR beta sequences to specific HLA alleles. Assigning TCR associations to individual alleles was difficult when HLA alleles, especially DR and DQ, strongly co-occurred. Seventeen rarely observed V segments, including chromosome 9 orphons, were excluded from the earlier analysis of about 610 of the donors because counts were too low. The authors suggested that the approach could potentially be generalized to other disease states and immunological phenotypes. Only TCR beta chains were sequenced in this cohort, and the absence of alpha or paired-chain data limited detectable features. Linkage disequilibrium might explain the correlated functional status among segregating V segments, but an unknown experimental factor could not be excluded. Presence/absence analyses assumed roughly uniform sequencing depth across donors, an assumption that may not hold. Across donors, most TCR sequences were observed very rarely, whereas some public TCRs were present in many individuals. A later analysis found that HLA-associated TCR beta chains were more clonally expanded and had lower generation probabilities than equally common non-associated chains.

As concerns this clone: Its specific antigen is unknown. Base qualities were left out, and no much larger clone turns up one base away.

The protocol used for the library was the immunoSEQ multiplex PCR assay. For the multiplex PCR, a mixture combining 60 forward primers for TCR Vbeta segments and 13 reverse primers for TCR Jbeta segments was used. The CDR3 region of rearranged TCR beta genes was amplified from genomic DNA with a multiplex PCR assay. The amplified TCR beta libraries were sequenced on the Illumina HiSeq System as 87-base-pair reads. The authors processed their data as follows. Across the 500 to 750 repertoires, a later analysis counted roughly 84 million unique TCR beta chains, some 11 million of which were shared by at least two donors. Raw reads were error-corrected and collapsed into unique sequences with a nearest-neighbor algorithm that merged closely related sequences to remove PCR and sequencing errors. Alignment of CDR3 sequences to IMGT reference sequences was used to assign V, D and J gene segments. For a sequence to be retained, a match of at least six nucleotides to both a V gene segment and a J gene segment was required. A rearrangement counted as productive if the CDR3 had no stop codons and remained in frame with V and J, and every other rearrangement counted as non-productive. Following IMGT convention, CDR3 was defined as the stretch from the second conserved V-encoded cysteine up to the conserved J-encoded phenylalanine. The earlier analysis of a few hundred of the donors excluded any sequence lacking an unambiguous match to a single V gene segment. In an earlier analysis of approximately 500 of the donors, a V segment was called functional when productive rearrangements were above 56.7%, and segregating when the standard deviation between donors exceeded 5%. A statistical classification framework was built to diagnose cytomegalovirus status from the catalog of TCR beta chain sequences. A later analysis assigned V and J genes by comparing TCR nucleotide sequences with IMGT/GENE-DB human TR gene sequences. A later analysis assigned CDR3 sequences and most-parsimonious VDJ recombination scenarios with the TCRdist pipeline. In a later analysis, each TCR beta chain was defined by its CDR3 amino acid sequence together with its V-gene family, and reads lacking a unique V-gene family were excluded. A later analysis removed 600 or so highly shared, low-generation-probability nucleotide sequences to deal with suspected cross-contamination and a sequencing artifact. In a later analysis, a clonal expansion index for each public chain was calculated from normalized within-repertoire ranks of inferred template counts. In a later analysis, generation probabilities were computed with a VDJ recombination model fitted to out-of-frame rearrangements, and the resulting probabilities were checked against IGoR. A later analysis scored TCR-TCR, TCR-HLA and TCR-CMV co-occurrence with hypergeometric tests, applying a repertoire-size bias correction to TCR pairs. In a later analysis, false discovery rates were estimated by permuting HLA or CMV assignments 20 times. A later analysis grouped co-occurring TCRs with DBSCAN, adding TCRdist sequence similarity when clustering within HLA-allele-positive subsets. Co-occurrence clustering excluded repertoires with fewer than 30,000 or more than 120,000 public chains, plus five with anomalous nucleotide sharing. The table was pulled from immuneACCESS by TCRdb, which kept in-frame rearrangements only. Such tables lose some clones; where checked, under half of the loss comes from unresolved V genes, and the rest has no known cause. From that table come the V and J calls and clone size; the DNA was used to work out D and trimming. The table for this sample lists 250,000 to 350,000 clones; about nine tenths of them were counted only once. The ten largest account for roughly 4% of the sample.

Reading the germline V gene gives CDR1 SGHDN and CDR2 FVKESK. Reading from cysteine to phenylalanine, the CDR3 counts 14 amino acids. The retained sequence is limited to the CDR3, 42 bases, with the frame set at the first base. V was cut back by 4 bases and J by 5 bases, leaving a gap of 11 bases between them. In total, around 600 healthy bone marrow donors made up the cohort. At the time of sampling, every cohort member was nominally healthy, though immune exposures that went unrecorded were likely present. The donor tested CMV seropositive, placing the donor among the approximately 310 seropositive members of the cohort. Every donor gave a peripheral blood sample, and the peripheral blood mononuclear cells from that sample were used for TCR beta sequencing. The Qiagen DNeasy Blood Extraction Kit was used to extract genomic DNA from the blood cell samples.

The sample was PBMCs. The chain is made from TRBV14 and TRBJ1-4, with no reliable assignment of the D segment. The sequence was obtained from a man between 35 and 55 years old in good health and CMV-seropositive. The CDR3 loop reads CASSLLNENEKLFF. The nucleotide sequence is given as TGTGCCAGCAGCCTACTTAACGAGAATGAAAAACTGTTTTTT.